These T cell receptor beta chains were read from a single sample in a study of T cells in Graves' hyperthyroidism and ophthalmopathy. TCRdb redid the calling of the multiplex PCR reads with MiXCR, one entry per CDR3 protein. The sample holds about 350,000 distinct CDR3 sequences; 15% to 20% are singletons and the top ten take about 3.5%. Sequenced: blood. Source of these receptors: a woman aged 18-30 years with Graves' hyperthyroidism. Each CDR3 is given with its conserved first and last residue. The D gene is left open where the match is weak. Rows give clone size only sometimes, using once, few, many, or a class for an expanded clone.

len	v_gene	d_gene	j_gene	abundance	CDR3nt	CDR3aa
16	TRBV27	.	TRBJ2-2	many	TGTGCCAGCAGACCCCGGGCCGAGTCCTCCGCCGGGGAGCTGTTTTTT	CASRPRAESSAGELFF
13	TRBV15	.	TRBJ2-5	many	TGTGCCACCAGCCGGGACCCCAACGGGGCCCAGTACTTC	CATSRDPNGAQYF
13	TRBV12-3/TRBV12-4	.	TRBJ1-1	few	TGTGCCAGCAGTTTAATCGCCCTCACTGAAGCTTTCTTT	CASSLIALTEAFF
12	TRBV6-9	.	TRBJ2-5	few	TGTGCCAGCAGTTACCTAAAAGTGACCCAGTACTTC	CASSYLKVTQYF
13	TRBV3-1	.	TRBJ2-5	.	TGTGCCAGCAGCCCCCCCGGTCTGAAGACCCAGTACTTC	CASSPPGLKTQYF
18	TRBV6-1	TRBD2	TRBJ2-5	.	TGTGCCAGCAGCTGGGGGGAGACTAGCGGGGGGGCCGGGGAGACCCAGTACTTC	CASSWGETSGGAGETQYF
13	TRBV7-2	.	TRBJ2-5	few	TGTGCCAGCAGCTTTGGGCTGGGGGAGACCCAGTACTTC	CASSFGLGETQYF
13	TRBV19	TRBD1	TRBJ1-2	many	TGTGCCAGTACCAGGGACAGAGTATATGGCTACACCTTC	CASTRDRVYGYTF
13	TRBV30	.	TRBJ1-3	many	TGTGCCTGGAGTAGGGCCTCTGGAAACACCATATATTTT	CAWSRASGNTIYF
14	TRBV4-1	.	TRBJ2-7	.	TGCGCCAGCAGCCAAGCACCTGGCCCCTACGAGCAGTACTTC	CASSQAPGPYEQYF
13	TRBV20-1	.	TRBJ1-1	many	TGCAGTGCTACCCGGACAGAGAACACTGAAGCTTTCTTT	CSATRTENTEAFF
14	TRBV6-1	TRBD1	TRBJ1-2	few	TGTGCCAGCAGTCCGCGACAGGGAACCTATGGCTACACCTTC	CASSPRQGTYGYTF
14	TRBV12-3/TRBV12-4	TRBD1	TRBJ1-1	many	TGTGCCAGCATTGACAGGGGTGGAAGCACTGAAGCTTTCTTT	CASIDRGGSTEAFF
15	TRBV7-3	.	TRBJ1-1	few	TGTGCCAGCAGCTCAAAGGGGGGGCGGGGGACTGAAGCTTTCTTT	CASSSKGGRGTEAFF
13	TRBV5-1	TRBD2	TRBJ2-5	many	TGCGCCAGCAGCTTCTGGGAGGGGCAGACCCAGTACTTC	CASSFWEGQTQYF
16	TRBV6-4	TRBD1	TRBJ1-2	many	TGTGCCAGCAGTGACTACAGGGGGCTGATCCTCTATGGCTACACCTTC	CASSDYRGLILYGYTF
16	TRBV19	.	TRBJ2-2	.	TGTGCCAGTAGCTCCGGACGAGGGTGGGACACCGGGGAGCTGTTTTTT	CASSSGRGWDTGELFF
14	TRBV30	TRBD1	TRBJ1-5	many	TGTGCCTGGAGTGTAGGGACAGGGGGCTTGCCCCAGCATTTT	CAWSVGTGGLPQHF
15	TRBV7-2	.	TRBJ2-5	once	TGTGCCAGCAGCTTAGTACTCAGAGGTGGAGAGACCCAGTACTTC	CASSLVLRGGETQYF
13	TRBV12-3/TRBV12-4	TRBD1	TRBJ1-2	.	TGTGCCAGCAGTGACAGGGCGGGGGATGGCTACACCTTC	CASSDRAGDGYTF
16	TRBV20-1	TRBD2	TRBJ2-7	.	TGCAGTGCTAGGGCCGGAAGCGGGGGCCTTCGGTACGAGCAGTACTTC	CSARAGSGGLRYEQYF
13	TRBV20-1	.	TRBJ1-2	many	TGCAGTGCTAGAGATCAGAACTCCTATGGCTACACCTTC	CSARDQNSYGYTF
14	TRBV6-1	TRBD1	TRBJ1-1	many	TGTGCCAGCACTACTACAGGGGCGGGGACTGAAGCTTTCTTT	CASTTTGAGTEAFF
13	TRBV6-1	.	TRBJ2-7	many	TGTGCCAGCAGTCTTGACATTGGCTACGAGCAGTACTTC	CASSLDIGYEQYF
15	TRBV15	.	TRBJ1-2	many	TGTGCCACCAGCAGAGATTTGGCGGAGGCCCTGCGCTACACCTTC	CATSRDLAEALRYTF
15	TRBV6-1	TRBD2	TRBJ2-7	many	TGTGCCAGCAGCCGTGACACTAGCGGGGGGTCACTGGACGCATTC	CASSRDTSGGSLDAF
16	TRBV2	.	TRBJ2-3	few	TGTGCCAGCAGCCCAATGGACTACTCGGGCACAGATACGCAGTATTTT	CASSPMDYSGTDTQYF
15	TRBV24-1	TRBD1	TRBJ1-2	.	TGTGCCACCAGTGATCCAGGGGGCGAAAGGTCTGGCTACACCTTC	CATSDPGGERSGYTF
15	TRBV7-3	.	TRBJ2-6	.	TGTGCCAGCAGCTCTGCGGGCTCTGGGGCCAACGTCCTGACTTTC	CASSSAGSGANVLTF
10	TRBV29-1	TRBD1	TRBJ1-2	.	TGCAGCGTTGGGACAGGAGGCTACACCTTC	CSVGTGGYTF
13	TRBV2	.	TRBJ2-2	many	TGTGCCAGCAGTGAAGTCGGTTACAGGGAGCTGTTTTTT	CASSEVGYRELFF
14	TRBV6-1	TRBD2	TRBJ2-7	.	TGTGCCAGCCGACGGACTAGCGGGAACTACGAGCAGTACTTC	CASRRTSGNYEQYF
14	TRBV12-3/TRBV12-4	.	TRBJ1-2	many	TGTGCCAGCAGTTTAGAGGGGCGTAGGTACGGCTACACCTTC	CASSLEGRRYGYTF
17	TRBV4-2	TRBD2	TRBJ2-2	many	TGTGCCAGCAGCCAAGCGGGACTAGCGGCGAACACCGGGGAGCTGTTTTTT	CASSQAGLAANTGELFF
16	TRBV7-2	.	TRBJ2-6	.	TGTGCCAGCAGCTTAGCTAGGATCTCTGGGGCCAACGTCCTGACTTTC	CASSLARISGANVLTF
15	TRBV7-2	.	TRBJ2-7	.	TGTGCCAGCAGCTTAGTTGGAGGGTCTATCTACGAGCAGTACTTC	CASSLVGGSIYEQYF
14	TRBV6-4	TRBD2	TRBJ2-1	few	TGTGCCAGCGCCGGGACTAGCGCGTCCAATGAGCGGTTCTTC	CASAGTSASNERFF
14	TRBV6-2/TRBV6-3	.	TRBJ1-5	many	TGTGCCAGCACCAGGCCCTATAGCAATCAGCCCCAGCATTTT	CASTRPYSNQPQHF
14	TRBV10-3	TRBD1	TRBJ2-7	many	TGTGCCATCAGCAAGACAGGGGTACGTTACGAGCAGTACTTC	CAISKTGVRYEQYF
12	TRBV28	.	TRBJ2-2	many	TGTGCCAGCGGGGGAGACACCGGGGAGCTGTTTTTT	CASGGDTGELFF
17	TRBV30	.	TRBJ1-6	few	TGTGCCTGGAGTGTACTTTCGTACCAGGTCGAGAATTCACCCCTCCACTTT	CAWSVLSYQVENSPLHF
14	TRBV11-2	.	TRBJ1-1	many	TGTGCCCTCGTGGGAGATACCATGAACACTGAAGCTTTCTTT	CALVGDTMNTEAFF
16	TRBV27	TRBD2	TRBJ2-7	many	TGTGCCAGCAGTTTCCAATCCGGGACTAGCCCCTACGAGCAGTACTTC	CASSFQSGTSPYEQYF
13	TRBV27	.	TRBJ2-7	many	TGTGCCAGCAGTTTCGGCAGGCCCTACGAGCAGTACTTC	CASSFGRPYEQYF
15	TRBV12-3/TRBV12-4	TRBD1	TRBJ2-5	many	TGTGCCAGCAGCCAGAACAGGGGGAGAGGAGAGACCCAGTACTTC	CASSQNRGRGETQYF
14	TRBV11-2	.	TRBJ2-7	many	TGTGCCAGCAGCCTCAGCCAGGGGTTCTACGAGCAGTACTTC	CASSLSQGFYEQYF
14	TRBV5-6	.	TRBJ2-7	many	TGTGCCAGCAGCTTTGGGGGTCTAAACTACGAGCAGTACTTC	CASSFGGLNYEQYF
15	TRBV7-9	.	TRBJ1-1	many	TGTGCCAGCAGCCAAGACGCGGTTACCTACACTGAAGCTTTCTTT	CASSQDAVTYTEAFF
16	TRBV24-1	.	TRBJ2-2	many	TGTGCCACCAGTGATTTTGGGGTGGCGGGCACCGGGGAGCTGTTTTTT	CATSDFGVAGTGELFF
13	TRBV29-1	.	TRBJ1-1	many	TGCAGCGTTGCAGGCAGGGGTTTGACTGAAGCTTTCTTT	CSVAGRGLTEAFF
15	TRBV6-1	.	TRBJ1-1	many	TGTGCCAGCAGTGAAAGGTGGCAGGGGAACACTGAAGCTTTCTTT	CASSERWQGNTEAFF
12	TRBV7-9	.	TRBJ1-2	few	TGTGCCAGCAGCCCCGGGAGCCATGGCTACACCTTC	CASSPGSHGYTF